This TCR beta chain emerged from a study of siplizumab effects on memory and regulatory T cells (dated by TCRdb to between 2017 and 2020). Describing the broader study: Across about eight responder-stimulator pairs, mixed lymphocyte reactions were run as pairs, about 1 with siplizumab at roughly 1 ug/mL and about 1 without drug. The study looked at the effect of siplizumab, an anti-CD2 antibody, on alloreactive T-cell subsets in allogeneic mixed lymphocyte reactions made from human PBMCs. The full study reports these points: Unstimulated naive T cells appeared to be more diverse than memory T cells, and naive cells seemed to make a substantial contribution to the alloresponse. Sequences below about 10^-5 frequency were poorly captured, so only a minor fraction of alloreactive clones could be mapped to unstimulated subsets. Among mappable alloreactive CD4+ clones, an average Treg-derived fraction of less than 70% was observed with siplizumab, compared with 25% to 30% in control reactions. Whether proliferating Tregs from siplizumab cultures actually had suppressive function was not functionally confirmed. The cumulative frequency of alloreactive sequences traceable to unstimulated CD4+ memory T cells was significantly reduced by siplizumab. Roughly 75-95% of proliferating CD4+ or CD8+ clones could not be assigned a naive or memory phenotype.

To note about this clone: What this receptor recognizes is not known. There are no base qualities to consult, and no much larger clone falls within one base.

Mixed lymphocyte reaction cells were cocultured at 37°C for 6 to 7 days. Responder PBMCs were labelled with CFSE, stimulator PBMCs were labelled with Violet Dye, and the two were mixed at a 1:1 ratio. Sorted unstimulated T cells and proliferating T cells recovered from mixed lymphocyte reactions were subjected to TCRbeta CDR3 sequencing. Fresh whole blood from nine to ten HLA-typed healthy donors was used as the source from which PBMCs were isolated. For TCR sequencing, responder T cells that had proliferated and were CFSE-low were FACS-sorted once the mixed lymphocyte reaction was over. The method behind the library was the immunoSEQ multiplex PCR assay. Around 92,000 TCR templates per sample were assayed by the deep sequencing platform. Genomic DNA extracted from sorted T cells was the material used for TCRbeta CDR3 sequencing. Concerning the study's data processing: The R programming language was used for the clonal analysis of the TCRbeta CDR3 data. Alloreactive CD4+ and CD8+ clones were identified by comparing unstimulated samples to CFSE-low samples taken after the reaction. Regulatory or non-regulatory origin was assigned to alloreactive CD4+ clones by matching of sequences to sorted unstimulated Treg and non-Treg repertoires. In TCRdb, the immuneACCESS table is reduced to in-frame sequences with V and J assigned. These tables do not hold every clone; where another copy was compared, an unresolved V gene accounts for under half, and the others remain unexplained. The V and J calls and clone size are taken from that table; D and trimming were inferred from the DNA. The sample table lists 20,000 or so clones, roughly 40% of them with a count of one. Roughly 6.3% of the sample rests with the top ten.

V lost 7 bases and J lost 1 base, and the count of bases not matched to a germline gene is 6. Sequences MNHNS (CDR1) and SASEGT (CDR2) are obtained from the germline V gene. Reading from cysteine to phenylalanine, the CDR3 counts 15 amino acids. Here the CDR3 DNA is all that survives: 45 bases in frame from base 1. Specimen: CFSE-low (dividing) CD4+ T cells sorted from an allogeneic mixed lymphocyte reaction. This receptor was identified in a human donor in good health; the cells came from an allogeneic mixed lymphocyte reaction. Some clones in this sample may be carry-over from other donors' samples. Recombination connected TRBV6-1 to TRBJ2-7; 11 bases in the junction line up with TRBD2. CDR3 reads: CASTKTSGSSYEQYF. The nucleotide sequence is TGTGCCAGCACCAAAACTAGCGGGAGTTCCTACGAGCAGTACTTC.